The clone carrying this T cell receptor (beta chain) is a singleton in its sample. The sample comes from a study of T cell responses to AZD1222 COVID-19 vaccine. Generated by immunoSEQ multiplex PCR, the TCRdb table keeps only in-frame clones and is missing some. This table holds tens of thousands of clones, about 88% found once. This CDR3 contains 15 residues. Germline V gene sequence: CDR1 MNHEY, CDR2 SMNVEV (reference sequence). Trimming took 2 bases from V and 0 from J, leaving 9 bases between them. The chain uses TRBV27 and TRBJ2-3, with D hard to call. The sample in question was peripheral blood, obtained 28 days after the second AZD1222 dose. This TCR came from an adult who received the AZD1222 COVID-19 vaccine. CDR3 amino acids: CASSLQDPSTDTQYF. The CDR3 DNA is TGTGCCAGCAGTTTACAGGACCCTAGCACAGATACGCAGTATTTT.